This T cell receptor (beta chain) emerged from a study of T cell responses to AZD1222 COVID-19 vaccine. Study observations and caveats: There were vaccine-associated CD4 TCRs across spike, dominant at 160-218 and 743-854. White British donors predominated, females outnumbered males, and clonal diversity was possibly underestimated.

Notes on this clone: The target antigen is unknown.

Only in-frame clones appear in the TCRdb table, and some are missing; sequencing was by immunoSEQ multiplex PCR. The data contain about 99,000 clones, approximately 90% of them seen just once; the ten biggest clones take up about 19%. The clonotype was recovered from an adult in good health. The material sequenced was peripheral blood, taken on day 0 of AZD1222 vaccination.

CDR3 residues: CSASDRGPQHF. Written as DNA, the CDR3 is TGCAGTGCTAGCGACAGGGGGCCCCAGCATTTT. This chain links TRBV20-1 with TRBJ1-5; 8 positions agree with TRBD1. There are 11 residues in the CDR3. V gave up 3 bases and J gave up 9 bases; unmatched junction bases: 1. Germline V gives CDR1 DFQATT, CDR2 SNEGSKA (reference sequence).